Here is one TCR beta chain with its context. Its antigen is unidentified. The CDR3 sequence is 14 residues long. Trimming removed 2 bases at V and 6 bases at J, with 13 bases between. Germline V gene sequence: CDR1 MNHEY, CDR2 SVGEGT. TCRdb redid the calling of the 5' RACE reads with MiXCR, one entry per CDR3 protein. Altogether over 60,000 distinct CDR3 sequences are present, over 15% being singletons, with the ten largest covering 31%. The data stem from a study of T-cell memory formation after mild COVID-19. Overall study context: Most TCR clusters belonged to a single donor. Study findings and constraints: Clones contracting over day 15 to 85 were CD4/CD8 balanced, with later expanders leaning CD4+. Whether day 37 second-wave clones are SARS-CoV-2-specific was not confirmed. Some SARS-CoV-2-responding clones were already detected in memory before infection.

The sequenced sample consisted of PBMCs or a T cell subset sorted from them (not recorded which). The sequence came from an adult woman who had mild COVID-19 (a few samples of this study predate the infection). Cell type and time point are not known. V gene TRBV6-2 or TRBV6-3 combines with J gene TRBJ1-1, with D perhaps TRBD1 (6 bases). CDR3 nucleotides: TGTGCCAGCAGTTACCCCGGGACAACCTCTGAAGCTTTCTTT. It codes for CASSYPGTTSEAFF.